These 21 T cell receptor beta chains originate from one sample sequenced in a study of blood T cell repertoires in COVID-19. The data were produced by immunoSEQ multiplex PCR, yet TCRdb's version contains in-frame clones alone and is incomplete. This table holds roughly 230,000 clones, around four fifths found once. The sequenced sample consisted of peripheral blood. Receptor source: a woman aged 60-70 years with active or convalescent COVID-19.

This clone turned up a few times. The CDR3 protein is CAWSPRGWAGELFF. CDR3 sequence (DNA): TGTGCCTGGAGTCCGCGGGGTTGGGCCGGGGAGCTGTTTTTT. The J gene is TRBJ2-2, the V gene TRBV30; possibly TRBD2 for D (6 bases). The germline V gene has CDR1 GTSNPN and CDR2 SVGIG (reference sequence). V lost 2 bases and J lost 6, with 13 bases in between. This CDR3 contains 14 residues.

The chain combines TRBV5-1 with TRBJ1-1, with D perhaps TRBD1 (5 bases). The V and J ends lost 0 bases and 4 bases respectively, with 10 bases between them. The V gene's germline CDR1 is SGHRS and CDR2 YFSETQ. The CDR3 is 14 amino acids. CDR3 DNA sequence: TGCGCCAGCAGCTTGGGGGGGGACCCCACTGAAGCTTTCTTT. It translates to CASSLGGDPTEAFF.

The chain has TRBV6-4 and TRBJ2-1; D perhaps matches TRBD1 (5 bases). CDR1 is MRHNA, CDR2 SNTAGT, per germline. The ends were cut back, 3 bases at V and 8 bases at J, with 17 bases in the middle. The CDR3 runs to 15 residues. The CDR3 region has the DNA TGTGCCAGCAGTGAAGGCAGGGCCCTAGACGATGAGCAGTTCTTC. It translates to CASSEGRALDDEQFF.

The CDR3 protein is CASSLQGRQREKLFF. CDR3 nucleotides: TGTGCCAGCAGCTTACAGGGACGGCAGAGAGAAAAACTGTTTTTT. The rearrangement links TRBV5-6 to TRBJ1-4, with D perhaps TRBD1 (6 bases). The germline gives CDR1 SGHDT, CDR2 YYEEEE. The CDR3 is 15 amino acids. V shed 2 bases and J shed 8 bases, with 16 bases lying between them.

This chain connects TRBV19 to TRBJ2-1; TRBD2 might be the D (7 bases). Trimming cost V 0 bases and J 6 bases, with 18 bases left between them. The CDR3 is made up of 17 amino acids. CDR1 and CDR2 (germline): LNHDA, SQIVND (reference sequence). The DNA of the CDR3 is TGTGCCAGTAGTATAGACGGCGGGGGCTTTTTGGGCAATGAGCAGTTCTTC. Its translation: CASSIDGGGFLGNEQFF.

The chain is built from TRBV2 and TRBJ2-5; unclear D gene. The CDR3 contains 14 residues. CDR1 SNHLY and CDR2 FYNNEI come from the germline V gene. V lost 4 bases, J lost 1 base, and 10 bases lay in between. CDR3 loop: CASSASNGQETQYF. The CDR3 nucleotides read TGTGCCAGCAGTGCTAGTAACGGCCAAGAGACCCAGTACTTC.

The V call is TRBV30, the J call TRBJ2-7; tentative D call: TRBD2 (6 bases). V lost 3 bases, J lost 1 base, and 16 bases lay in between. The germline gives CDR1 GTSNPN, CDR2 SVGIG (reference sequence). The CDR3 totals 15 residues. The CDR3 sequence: CAWRKSGPGSYEQYF. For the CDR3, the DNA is TGTGCCTGGAGAAAGAGCGGGCCGGGGTCCTACGAGCAGTACTTC. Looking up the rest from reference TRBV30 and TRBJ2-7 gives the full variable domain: SQTIHQWPATLVQPVGSPLSLECTVEGTSNPNLYWYRQAAGRGLQLLFYSVGIGQISSEVPQNLSASRPQDRQFILSSKKLLLSDSGFYLCAWRKSGPGSYEQYFGPGTRLTVT.

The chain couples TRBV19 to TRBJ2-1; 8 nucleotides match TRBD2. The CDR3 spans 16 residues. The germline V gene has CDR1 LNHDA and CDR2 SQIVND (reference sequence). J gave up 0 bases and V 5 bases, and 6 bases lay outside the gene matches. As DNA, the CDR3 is TGTGCCAGTAGTCCTCAGAGCGGGAGCTCCTACAATGAGCAGTTCTTC. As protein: CASSPQSGSSYNEQFF.

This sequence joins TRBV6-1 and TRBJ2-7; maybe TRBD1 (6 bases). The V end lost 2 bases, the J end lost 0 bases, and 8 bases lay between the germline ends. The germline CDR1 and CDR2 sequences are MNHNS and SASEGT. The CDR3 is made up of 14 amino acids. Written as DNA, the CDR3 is TGTGCCAGCAGTGAACAGGGGCGCTCCTACGAGCAGTACTTC. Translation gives CASSEQGRSYEQYF.

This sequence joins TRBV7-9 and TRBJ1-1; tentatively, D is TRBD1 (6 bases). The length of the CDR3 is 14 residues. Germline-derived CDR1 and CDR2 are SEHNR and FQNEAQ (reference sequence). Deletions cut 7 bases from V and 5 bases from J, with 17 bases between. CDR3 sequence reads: CASTPEGVKTEAFF. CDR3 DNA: TGTGCCAGCACCCCAGAGGGGGTAAAGACTGAAGCTTTCTTT.

This chain's CDR3 is CASSLDGPEKLFF. As DNA, the CDR3 is TGTGCCAGCAGCTTAGATGGGCCGGAAAAACTGTTTTTT. V usage is TRBV11-2 and J usage is TRBJ1-4; D remains unclear. CDR1 SGHAT and CDR2 FQNNGV come from the germline V gene. CDR3 size: 13 residues. V was trimmed by 0 bases and J by 8 bases, leaving 7 bases between them. Complete variable domain (other parts from reference TRBV11-2 and TRBJ1-4): EAGVAQSPRYKIIEKRQSVAFWCNPISGHATLYWYQQILGQGPKLLIQFQNNGVVDDSQLPKDRFSAERLKGVDSTLKIQPAKLEDSAVYLCASSLDGPEKLFFGSGTQLSVL.

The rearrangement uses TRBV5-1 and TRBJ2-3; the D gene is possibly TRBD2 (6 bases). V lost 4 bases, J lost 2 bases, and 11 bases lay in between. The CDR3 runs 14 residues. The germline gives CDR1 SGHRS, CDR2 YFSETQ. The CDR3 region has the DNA TGCGCCAGCAGCCGGGACTTAAACACAGATACGCAGTATTTT. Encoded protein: CASSRDLNTDTQYF. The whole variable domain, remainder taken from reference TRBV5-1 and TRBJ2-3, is KAGVTQTPRYLIKTRGQQVTLSCSPISGHRSVSWYQQTPGQGLQFLFEYFSETQRNKGNFPGRFSGRQFSNSRSEMNVSTLELGDSALYLCASSRDLNTDTQYFGPGTRLTVL.

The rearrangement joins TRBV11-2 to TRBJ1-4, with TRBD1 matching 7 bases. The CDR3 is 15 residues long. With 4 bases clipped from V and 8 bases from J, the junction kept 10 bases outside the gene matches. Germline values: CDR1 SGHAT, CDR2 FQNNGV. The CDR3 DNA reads TGTGCCAGCAGCTCCCGTCGGACAGGTGGGGAAAAACTGTTTTTT. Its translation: CASSSRRTGGEKLFF.

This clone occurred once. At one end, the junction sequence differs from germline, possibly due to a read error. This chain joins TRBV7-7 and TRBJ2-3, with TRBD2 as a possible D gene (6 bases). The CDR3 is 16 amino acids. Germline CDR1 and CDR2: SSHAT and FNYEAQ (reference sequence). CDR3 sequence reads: CASSPLPGVYTDTQYF. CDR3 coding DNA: TGTGCTAGCAGCCCCCTGCCGGGGGTGTACACAGATACGCAGTATTTT.

The CDR3 loop is CASSTSLWDNTGNTIYF. In nucleotides, the CDR3 is TGTGCCAGTAGTACAAGTCTTTGGGACAATACTGGAAACACCATATATTTT. This chain uses TRBV19 with TRBJ1-3, with a possible D match to TRBD1 (6 bases). The CDR3 has 17 amino acids. V lost 4 bases, J lost 2 bases, and 18 bases lay in between. The germline CDR1 and CDR2 sequences are LNHDA and SQIVND (reference sequence).

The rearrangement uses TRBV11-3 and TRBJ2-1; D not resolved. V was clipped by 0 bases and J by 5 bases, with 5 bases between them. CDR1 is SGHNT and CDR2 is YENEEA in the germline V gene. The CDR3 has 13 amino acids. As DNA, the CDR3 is TGTGCCAGCAGCTTAGACTATGACAATGAGCAGTTCTTC. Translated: CASSLDYDNEQFF.

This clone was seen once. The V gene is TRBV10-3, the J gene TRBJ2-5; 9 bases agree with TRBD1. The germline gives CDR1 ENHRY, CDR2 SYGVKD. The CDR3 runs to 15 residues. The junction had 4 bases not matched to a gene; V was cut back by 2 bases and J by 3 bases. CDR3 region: CAISEEGQGKETQYF. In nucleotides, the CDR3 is TGTGCCATCAGTGAGGAGGGACAGGGTAAAGAGACCCAGTACTTC.

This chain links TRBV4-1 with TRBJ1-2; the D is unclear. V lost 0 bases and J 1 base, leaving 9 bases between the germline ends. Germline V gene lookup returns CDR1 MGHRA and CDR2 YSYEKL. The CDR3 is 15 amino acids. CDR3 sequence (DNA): TGCGCCAGCAGCCAAGATCTGAGCCTTAACTATGGCTACACCTTC. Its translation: CASSQDLSLNYGYTF.

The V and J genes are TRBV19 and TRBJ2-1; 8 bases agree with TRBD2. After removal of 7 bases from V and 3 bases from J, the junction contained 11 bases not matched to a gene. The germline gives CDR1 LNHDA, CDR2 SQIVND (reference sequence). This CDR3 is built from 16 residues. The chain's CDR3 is CASTRGGSGSYNEQFF. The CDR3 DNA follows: TGTGCCAGTACCAGAGGGGGGAGCGGGAGCTACAATGAGCAGTTCTTC.

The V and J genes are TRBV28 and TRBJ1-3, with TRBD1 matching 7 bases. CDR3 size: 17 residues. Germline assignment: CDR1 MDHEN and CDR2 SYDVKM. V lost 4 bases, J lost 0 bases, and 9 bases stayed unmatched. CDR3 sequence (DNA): TGTGCCAGCAGTTCACCATCTCGGGACAGCTCTGGAAACACCATATATTTT. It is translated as CASSSPSRDSSGNTIYF.

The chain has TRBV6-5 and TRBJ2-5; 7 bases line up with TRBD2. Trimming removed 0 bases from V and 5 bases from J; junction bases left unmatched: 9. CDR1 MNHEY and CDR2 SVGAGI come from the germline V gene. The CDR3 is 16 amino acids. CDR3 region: CASSYSGGGTGETQYF. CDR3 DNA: TGTGCCAGCAGTTACTCTGGGGGGGGGACCGGGGAGACCCAGTACTTC.